Listed below are T cell receptor beta chains from one sample, sequenced in a study of Ad26.COV2.S vaccination and SARS-CoV-2 variants. The protocol was immunoSEQ multiplex PCR, while the TCRdb copy is restricted to in-frame clones and leaves out a portion. The sample includes roughly 400,000 clones, 90% of them seen just once. The starting material was peripheral blood, obtained in a trial of Ad26.COV2.S vaccine versus placebo. These receptor sequences come from a person aged 18-65 years who received the Ad26.COV2.S COVID-19 vaccine or a placebo. CDR3s include the opening cysteine and the closing phenylalanine or tryptophan. D genes are given only for firm matches. A clone size is listed for some rows: how often the clone was seen (once, few, many), or a class if it is expanded.

D gene: TRBD1
clone size: -
V gene: TRBV18
J gene: TRBJ2-3
CDR3 protein: CASTGTGSDTQYF
CDR3 DNA: TGTGCCAGCACCGGGACAGGGTCAGATACGCAGTATTTT

D gene: TRBD2
clone size: -
V gene: TRBV4-3
J gene: TRBJ2-7
CDR3 protein: CASSQRLAGLYEQYF
CDR3 DNA: TGCGCCAGCAGCCAACGTCTAGCGGGACTCTACGAGCAGTACTTC

D gene: TRBD1
clone size: -
V gene: TRBV5-4
J gene: TRBJ2-7
CDR3 protein: CASSPGGAKSSYEQYF
CDR3 DNA: TGTGCCAGCAGCCCAGGGGGCGCAAAAAGCTCCTACGAGCAGTACTTC

D gene: -
clone size: -
V gene: TRBV5-5
J gene: TRBJ1-6
CDR3 protein: CASSLIGVGNSPLHF
CDR3 DNA: TGTGCCAGCAGCTTGATCGGGGTTGGTAATTCACCCCTCCACTTT

D gene: TRBD1
clone size: -
V gene: TRBV7-2
J gene: TRBJ1-2
CDR3 protein: CASSPRGTGGSGGYTF
CDR3 DNA: TGTGCCAGCAGCCCCCGGGGAACAGGGGGCTCGGGTGGCTACACCTTC

D gene: -
clone size: -
V gene: TRBV12-3/TRBV12-4
J gene: TRBJ1-1
CDR3 protein: CASSSVNTEAFF
CDR3 DNA: TGTGCCAGCAGTTCAGTGAACACTGAAGCTTTCTTT

D gene: -
clone size: -
V gene: TRBV7-2
J gene: TRBJ2-2
CDR3 protein: CASSPQTWNTGELFF
CDR3 DNA: TGTGCCAGCAGCCCCCAGACTTGGAACACCGGGGAGCTGTTTTTT

D gene: TRBD1
clone size: -
V gene: TRBV6-5
J gene: TRBJ2-1
CDR3 protein: CATRPGQGYNEQFF
CDR3 DNA: TGTGCCACCCGACCGGGACAGGGTTACAATGAGCAGTTCTTC

D gene: -
clone size: few
V gene: TRBV10-3
J gene: TRBJ1-2
CDR3 protein: CAITTGPYGYTF
CDR3 DNA: TGTGCCATCACAACAGGGCCCTATGGCTACACCTTC

D gene: -
clone size: -
V gene: TRBV15
J gene: TRBJ2-7
CDR3 protein: CATSREASSSYEQYF
CDR3 DNA: TGTGCCACCAGCAGAGAGGCCTCGAGCTCCTACGAGCAGTACTTC

D gene: -
clone size: -
V gene: TRBV21-1
J gene: TRBJ2-7
CDR3 protein: CASSKEDWTGYYEQYF
CDR3 DNA: TGTGCCAGCAGCAAAGAAGATTGGACCGGATACTACGAGCAGTACTTC

D gene: TRBD2
clone size: -
V gene: TRBV11-1
J gene: TRBJ2-7
CDR3 protein: CASSLAAGSVREQYF
CDR3 DNA: TGTGCCAGCAGCTTAGCAGCGGGATCCGTCCGCGAGCAGTACTTC

D gene: TRBD1
clone size: -
V gene: TRBV18
J gene: TRBJ2-7
CDR3 protein: CASSPRDRGRNPTYEQYF
CDR3 DNA: TGTGCCAGCTCCCCAAGGGACAGGGGGCGAAATCCAACCTACGAGCAGTACTTC

D gene: TRBD1
clone size: -
V gene: TRBV5-1
J gene: TRBJ1-5
CDR3 protein: CASSTGTGNQPQHF
CDR3 DNA: TGCGCCAGCAGCACCGGGACAGGCAATCAGCCCCAGCATTTT

D gene: -
clone size: -
V gene: TRBV7-9
J gene: TRBJ2-2
CDR3 protein: CASTRPGVGPDTGELFF
CDR3 DNA: TGTGCCAGCACCCGGCCGGGGGTCGGTCCCGACACCGGGGAGCTGTTTTTT

D gene: -
clone size: -
V gene: TRBV5-1
J gene: TRBJ1-5
CDR3 protein: CASSLSWGSNQPQHF
CDR3 DNA: TGCGCCAGCAGCTTGTCATGGGGGAGCAATCAGCCCCAGCATTTT

D gene: TRBD1
clone size: -
V gene: TRBV29-1
J gene: TRBJ2-7
CDR3 protein: CSVQTGYEQYF
CDR3 DNA: TGCAGCGTCCAGACAGGGTACGAGCAGTACTTC

D gene: -
clone size: once
V gene: TRBV9
J gene: TRBJ1-1
CDR3 protein: CASSPGELGGAFF
CDR3 DNA: TGTGCCAGCAGCCCGGGGGAGCTAGGGGGAGCTTTCTTT

D gene: TRBD1
clone size: -
V gene: TRBV7-9
J gene: TRBJ2-5
CDR3 protein: CASSLPDRGRGETQYF
CDR3 DNA: TGTGCCAGCAGCTTACCTGACAGGGGGCGCGGGGAGACCCAGTACTTC

D gene: TRBD1
clone size: -
V gene: TRBV28
J gene: TRBJ1-2
CDR3 protein: CASSLGGRGVDGYTF
CDR3 DNA: TGTGCCAGCAGTTTAGGTGGCAGGGGGGTCGATGGCTACACCTTC

D gene: -
clone size: -
V gene: TRBV4-1
J gene: TRBJ2-3
CDR3 protein: CASSENRGDTQYF
CDR3 DNA: TGCGCCAGCAGTGAGAATCGGGGGGATACGCAGTATTTT

D gene: TRBD2
clone size: -
V gene: TRBV4-1
J gene: TRBJ2-7
CDR3 protein: CASSQEGLAIDEQYF
CDR3 DNA: TGCGCCAGCAGCCAAGAGGGACTAGCGATCGACGAGCAGTACTTC

D gene: -
clone size: -
V gene: TRBV4-2
J gene: TRBJ2-1
CDR3 protein: CASSQDVRRQAYNEQFF
CDR3 DNA: TGTGCCAGCAGCCAAGATGTAAGGCGGCAAGCCTACAATGAGCAGTTCTTC

D gene: -
clone size: -
V gene: TRBV4-1
J gene: TRBJ2-1
CDR3 protein: CASSQDLSSYNEQFF
CDR3 DNA: TGCGCCAGCAGCCAAGATCTGAGCTCCTACAATGAGCAGTTCTTC

D gene: -
clone size: -
V gene: TRBV10-3
J gene: TRBJ1-3
CDR3 protein: CAIGLQGPSGNTIYF
CDR3 DNA: TGTGCCATCGGATTACAGGGACCCTCTGGAAACACCATATATTTT

D gene: TRBD2
clone size: -
V gene: TRBV19
J gene: TRBJ2-3
CDR3 protein: CASGDYLLPTDTQYF
CDR3 DNA: TGTGCCAGTGGGGACTACCTGTTACCAACAGATACGCAGTATTTT

D gene: -
clone size: -
V gene: TRBV20-1
J gene: TRBJ2-7
CDR3 protein: CSASPLSPDYYEQYF
CDR3 DNA: TGCAGTGCTAGTCCTCTAAGCCCGGACTACTACGAGCAGTACTTC

D gene: TRBD2
clone size: -
V gene: TRBV19
J gene: TRBJ2-7
CDR3 protein: CASSPSGSSYEQYF
CDR3 DNA: TGTGCCAGTAGTCCTAGCGGGAGCTCCTACGAGCAGTACTTC

D gene: -
clone size: -
V gene: TRBV29-1
J gene: TRBJ2-1
CDR3 protein: CSVPRGVSYNEQFF
CDR3 DNA: TGCAGCGTTCCCCGAGGGGTCTCCTACAATGAGCAGTTCTTC

D gene: TRBD2
clone size: -
V gene: TRBV5-1
J gene: TRBJ2-7
CDR3 protein: CASSPWTSGSSYEQYF
CDR3 DNA: TGCGCCAGCAGCCCCTGGACTAGCGGGAGTTCCTACGAGCAGTACTTC

D gene: -
clone size: -
V gene: TRBV27
J gene: TRBJ2-1
CDR3 protein: CAPLRPNQFF
CDR3 DNA: TGTGCCCCTCTTCGTCCAAACCAGTTCTTC

D gene: TRBD2
clone size: -
V gene: TRBV2
J gene: TRBJ2-7
CDR3 protein: CASRNRLAAYEQYF
CDR3 DNA: TGTGCCAGCAGGAACCGTCTAGCGGCCTACGAGCAGTACTTC

D gene: -
clone size: -
V gene: TRBV28
J gene: TRBJ2-7
CDR3 protein: CASRRDFGPYEQYF
CDR3 DNA: TGTGCCAGCAGACGGGACTTTGGTCCCTACGAGCAGTACTTC

D gene: -
clone size: -
V gene: TRBV19
J gene: TRBJ1-1
CDR3 protein: CARCRGRNTEAFF
CDR3 DNA: TGTGCCCGTTGTCGGGGAAGGAACACTGAAGCTTTCTTT

D gene: -
clone size: -
V gene: TRBV7-2
J gene: TRBJ2-3
CDR3 protein: CASSPFGGGGTDTQYF
CDR3 DNA: TGTGCCAGCAGCCCCTTTGGGGGAGGAGGCACAGATACGCAGTATTTT

D gene: TRBD1
clone size: -
V gene: TRBV2
J gene: TRBJ1-5
CDR3 protein: CASSGGQGTQPQHF
CDR3 DNA: TGTGCCAGCAGTGGGGGACAGGGCACACAGCCCCAGCATTTT

D gene: -
clone size: -
V gene: TRBV9
J gene: TRBJ2-1
CDR3 protein: CASSVGRYNEQFF
CDR3 DNA: TGTGCCAGCAGCGTAGGACGGTACAATGAGCAGTTCTTC

D gene: TRBD1
clone size: medium-sized
V gene: TRBV29-1
J gene: TRBJ2-7
CDR3 protein: CSGAPTTGGEQYF
CDR3 DNA: TGCAGCGGTGCCCCCACCACAGGGGGCGAGCAGTACTTC

D gene: TRBD1
clone size: -
V gene: TRBV5-1
J gene: TRBJ1-5
CDR3 protein: CASSAGTGHNQPQHF
CDR3 DNA: TGCGCCAGCAGCGCCGGGACAGGGCATAATCAGCCCCAGCATTTT

D gene: TRBD2
clone size: -
V gene: TRBV11-3
J gene: TRBJ2-1
CDR3 protein: CASSLASGTNEQFF
CDR3 DNA: TGTGCCAGCAGCTTGGCTAGCGGGACCAATGAGCAGTTCTTC

D gene: -
clone size: -
V gene: TRBV5-4
J gene: TRBJ2-4
CDR3 protein: CASSLGVQGRDIQYF
CDR3 DNA: TGTGCCAGCAGCTTGGGTGTTCAGGGGAGGGACATTCAGTACTTC

D gene: -
clone size: -
V gene: TRBV15
J gene: TRBJ2-7
CDR3 protein: CATSREVGDIYEQYF
CDR3 DNA: TGTGCCACCAGCAGAGAGGTTGGGGATATCTACGAGCAGTACTTC

D gene: -
clone size: -
V gene: TRBV27
J gene: TRBJ2-6
CDR3 protein: CASSSHLGAYGANVLTF
CDR3 DNA: TGTGCCAGCAGTTCACACCTGGGGGCATATGGGGCCAACGTCCTGACTTTC

D gene: -
clone size: -
V gene: TRBV7-2
J gene: TRBJ1-2
CDR3 protein: CASSSQQGSYGYTF
CDR3 DNA: TGTGCCAGCAGCTCTCAACAGGGCTCTTATGGCTACACCTTC

D gene: -
clone size: -
V gene: TRBV5-1
J gene: TRBJ1-6
CDR3 protein: CASSSGAVAYNSPLHF
CDR3 DNA: TGCGCCAGCAGCTCAGGGGCAGTGGCCTATAATTCACCCCTCCACTTT

D gene: TRBD1
clone size: -
V gene: TRBV10-3
J gene: TRBJ1-5
CDR3 protein: CAIRGQGDQPQHF
CDR3 DNA: TGTGCCATCAGGGGACAGGGGGATCAGCCCCAGCATTTT

D gene: -
clone size: -
V gene: TRBV5-1
J gene: TRBJ1-3
CDR3 protein: CASSSTSGNTIYF
CDR3 DNA: TGCGCCAGCAGCTCCACCTCTGGAAACACCATATATTTT

D gene: -
clone size: -
V gene: TRBV7-9
J gene: TRBJ1-2
CDR3 protein: CASSQGSWYTF
CDR3 DNA: TGTGCCAGCAGTCAGGGGAGTTGGTACACCTTC

D gene: -
clone size: -
V gene: TRBV14
J gene: TRBJ1-3
CDR3 protein: CASSLGQPGNTIYF
CDR3 DNA: TGTGCCAGCAGCCTCGGACAGCCTGGAAACACCATATATTTT

D gene: TRBD1
clone size: -
V gene: TRBV7-9
J gene: TRBJ2-7
CDR3 protein: CASCPGTGGFAVRDEQYF
CDR3 DNA: TGTGCCAGCTGCCCAGGGACAGGGGGCTTCGCAGTCCGCGACGAGCAGTACTTC

D gene: TRBD1
clone size: -
V gene: TRBV3-1/TRBV3-2
J gene: TRBJ2-7
CDR3 protein: CASSPPPGTGRLYEQYF
CDR3 DNA: TGTGCCAGCAGCCCTCCCCCCGGGACAGGGAGGCTCTACGAGCAGTACTTC